This T cell receptor (beta chain) was identified in a study of T cell repertoires in cytomegalovirus infection. Turning to the study itself: Recently identified HLA-C-restricted CMV epitopes were among the peptides used.

From the reads, TCRdb called clonotypes with MiXCR, one entry per CDR3 protein. Here the sample spans a few hundred thousand distinct CDR3 sequences, just under 40% being singletons. This clonotype was detected only a few times. The antigen is unknown. The receptor's source is a human donor in good health (CMV status not recorded). Some clones in this sample may be carry-over from other donors' samples. The source material was cultured PBMCs, sampled from culture after CMV antigen stimulation.

CDR3 DNA sequence: TGTGCCATCAGTGAGTCGGGGGGTTACAATCAGCCCCAGCATTTT. This translates into CAISESGGYNQPQHF. This chain links TRBV10-3 with TRBJ1-5, with TRBD1 as a possible D gene (5 bases). Germline V gene lookup returns CDR1 ENHRY and CDR2 SYGVKD. V lost 0 bases and J lost 3, with 9 bases in between. The CDR3 sequence is 15 residues long.